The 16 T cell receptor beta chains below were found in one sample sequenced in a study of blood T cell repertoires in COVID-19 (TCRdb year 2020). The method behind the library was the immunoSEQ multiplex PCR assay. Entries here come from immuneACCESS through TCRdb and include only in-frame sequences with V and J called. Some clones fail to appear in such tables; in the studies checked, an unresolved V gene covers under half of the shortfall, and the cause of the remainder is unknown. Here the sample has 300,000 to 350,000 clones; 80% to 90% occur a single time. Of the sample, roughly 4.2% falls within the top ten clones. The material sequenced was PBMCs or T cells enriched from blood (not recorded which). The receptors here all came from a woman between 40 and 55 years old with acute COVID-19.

Here the CDR3 DNA reads TGTGCCAGCAGCTTAGATCCTGTCTCTGGAAACACCATATATTTT. Its translation: CASSLDPVSGNTIYF. This chain uses TRBV7-9 with TRBJ1-3; D is ambiguous. V lost 1 base and J lost 0, with 7 bases in between. Germline loops: CDR1 SEHNR, CDR2 FQNEAQ (reference sequence). CDR3 size: 15 residues.

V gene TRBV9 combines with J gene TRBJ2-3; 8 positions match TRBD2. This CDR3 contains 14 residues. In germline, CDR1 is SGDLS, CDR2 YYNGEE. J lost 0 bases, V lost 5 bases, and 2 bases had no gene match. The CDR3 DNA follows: TGTGCCAGCAGGATAGCGGGGAGCACAGATACGCAGTATTTT. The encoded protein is CASRIAGSTDTQYF.

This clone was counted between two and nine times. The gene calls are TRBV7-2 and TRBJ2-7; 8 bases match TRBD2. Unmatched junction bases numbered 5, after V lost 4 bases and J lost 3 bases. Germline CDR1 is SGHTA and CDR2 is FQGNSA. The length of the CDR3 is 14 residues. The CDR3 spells CASSSGTSIYEQYF. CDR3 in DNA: TGTGCCAGCAGCTCCGGGACTAGTATCTACGAGCAGTACTTC.

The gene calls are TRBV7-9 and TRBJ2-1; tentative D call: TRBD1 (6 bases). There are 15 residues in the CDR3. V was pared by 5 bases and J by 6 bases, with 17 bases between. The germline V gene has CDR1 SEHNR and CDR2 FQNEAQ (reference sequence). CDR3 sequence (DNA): TGTGCCAGCAGCCCGTACAGGGAACGGCGCAATGAGCAGTTCTTC. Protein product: CASSPYRERRNEQFF.

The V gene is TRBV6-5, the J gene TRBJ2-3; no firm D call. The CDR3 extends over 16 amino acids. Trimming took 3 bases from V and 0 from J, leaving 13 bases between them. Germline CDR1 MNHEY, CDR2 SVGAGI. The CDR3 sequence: CASSYHLRSSTDTQYF. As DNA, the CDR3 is TGTGCCAGCAGTTATCATCTTCGGAGTAGCACAGATACGCAGTATTTT.

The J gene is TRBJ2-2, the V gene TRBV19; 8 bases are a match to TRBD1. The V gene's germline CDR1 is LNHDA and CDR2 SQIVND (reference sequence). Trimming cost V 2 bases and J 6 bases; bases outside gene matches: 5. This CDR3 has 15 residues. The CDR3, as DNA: TGTGCCAGTAGTATAAGGTCGGGACAGGCCGGGGAGCTGTTTTTT. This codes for CASSIRSGQAGELFF. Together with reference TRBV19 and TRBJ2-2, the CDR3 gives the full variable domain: DGGITQSPKYLFRKEGQNVTLSCEQNLNHDAMYWYRQDPGQGLRLIYYSQIVNDFQKGDIAEGYSVSREKKESFPLTVTSAQKNPTAFYLCASSIRSGQAGELFFGEGSRLTVL.

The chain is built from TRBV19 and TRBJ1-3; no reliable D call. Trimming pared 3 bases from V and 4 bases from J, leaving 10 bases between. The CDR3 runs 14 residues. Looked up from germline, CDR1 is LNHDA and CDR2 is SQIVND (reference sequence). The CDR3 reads CASSISQMGNTIYF. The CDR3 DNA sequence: TGTGCCAGTAGTATCTCTCAGATGGGAAACACCATATATTTT.

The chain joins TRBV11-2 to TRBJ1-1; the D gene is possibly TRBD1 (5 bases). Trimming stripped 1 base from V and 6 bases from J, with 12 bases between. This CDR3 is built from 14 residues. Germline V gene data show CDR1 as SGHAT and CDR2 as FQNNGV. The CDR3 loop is CASSLVRAGAEAFF. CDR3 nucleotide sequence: TGTGCCAGCAGCTTAGTAAGAGCGGGGGCTGAAGCTTTCTTT.

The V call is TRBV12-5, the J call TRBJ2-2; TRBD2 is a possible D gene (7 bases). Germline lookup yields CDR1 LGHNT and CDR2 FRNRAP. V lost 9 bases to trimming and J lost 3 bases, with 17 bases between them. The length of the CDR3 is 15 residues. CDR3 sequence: CASRTNGGHTGELFF. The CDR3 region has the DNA TGTGCTAGCCGTACTAACGGGGGGCACACCGGGGAGCTGTTTTTT.

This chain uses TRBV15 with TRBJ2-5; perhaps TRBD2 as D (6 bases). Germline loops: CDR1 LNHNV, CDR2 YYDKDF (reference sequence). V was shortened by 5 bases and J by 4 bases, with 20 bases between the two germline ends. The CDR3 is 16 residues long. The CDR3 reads CATSPLPGRNPETQYF. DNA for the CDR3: TGTGCCACCAGCCCACTCCCTGGGAGGAATCCAGAGACCCAGTACTTC.

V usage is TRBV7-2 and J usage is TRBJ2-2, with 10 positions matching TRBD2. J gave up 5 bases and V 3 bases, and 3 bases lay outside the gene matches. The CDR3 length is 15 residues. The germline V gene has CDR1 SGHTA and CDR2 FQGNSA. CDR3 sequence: CASSFQGLATGELFF. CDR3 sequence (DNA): TGTGCCAGCAGCTTCCAGGGACTAGCGACCGGGGAGCTGTTTTTT.

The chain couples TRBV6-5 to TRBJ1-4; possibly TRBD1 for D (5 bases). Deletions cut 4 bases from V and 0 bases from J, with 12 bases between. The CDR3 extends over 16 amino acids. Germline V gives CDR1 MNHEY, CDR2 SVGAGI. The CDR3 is CASSSRGPATNEKLFF. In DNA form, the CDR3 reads TGTGCCAGCAGTTCAAGGGGCCCGGCAACTAATGAAAAACTGTTTTTT.

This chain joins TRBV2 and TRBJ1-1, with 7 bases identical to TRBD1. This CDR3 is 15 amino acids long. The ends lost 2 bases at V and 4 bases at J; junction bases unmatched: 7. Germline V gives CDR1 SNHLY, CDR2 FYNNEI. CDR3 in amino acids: CASSETRGLVTEAFF. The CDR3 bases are TGTGCCAGCAGTGAAACGAGGGGGCTAGTCACTGAAGCTTTCTTT.

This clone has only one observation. For the CDR3, the DNA is TGTGCCAGCAGCTATACGGTGTCGGGAGTTAATGAAAAACTGTTTTTT. Encoded protein: CASSYTVSGVNEKLFF. The rearrangement uses TRBV7-8 and TRBJ1-4; no reliable D call. This CDR3 contains 16 residues. CDR1 and CDR2 from the germline V gene are SGHVS and FQNEAQ. V was trimmed by 4 bases and J by 4 bases, leaving 16 bases between them.

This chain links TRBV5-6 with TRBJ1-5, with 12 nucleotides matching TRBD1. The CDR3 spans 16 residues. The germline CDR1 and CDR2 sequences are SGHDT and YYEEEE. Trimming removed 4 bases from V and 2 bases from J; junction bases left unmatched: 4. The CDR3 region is CASSPGTGGRNQPQHF. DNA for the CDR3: TGTGCCAGCAGCCCCGGGACAGGGGGCCGCAATCAGCCCCAGCATTTT.

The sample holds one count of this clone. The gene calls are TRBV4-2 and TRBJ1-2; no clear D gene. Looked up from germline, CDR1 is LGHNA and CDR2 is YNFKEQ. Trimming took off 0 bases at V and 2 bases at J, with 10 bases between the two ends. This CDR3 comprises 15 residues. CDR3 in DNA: TGTGCCAGCAGCCAAGATCTCGCCGGGAACTATGGCTACACCTTC. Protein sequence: CASSQDLAGNYGYTF.